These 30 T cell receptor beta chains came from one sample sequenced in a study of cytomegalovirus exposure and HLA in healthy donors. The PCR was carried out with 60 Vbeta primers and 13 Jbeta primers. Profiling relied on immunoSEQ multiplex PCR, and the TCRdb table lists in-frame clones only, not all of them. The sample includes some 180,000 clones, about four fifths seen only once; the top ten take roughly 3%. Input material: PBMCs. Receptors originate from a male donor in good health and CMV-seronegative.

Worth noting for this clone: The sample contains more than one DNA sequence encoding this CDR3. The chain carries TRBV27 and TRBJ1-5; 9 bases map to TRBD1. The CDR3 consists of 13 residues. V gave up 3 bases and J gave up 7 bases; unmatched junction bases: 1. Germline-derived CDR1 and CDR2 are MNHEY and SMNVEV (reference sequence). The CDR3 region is CASSLGQGQPQHF. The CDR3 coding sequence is TGTGCCAGCAGTTTGGGACAGGGCCAGCCCCAGCATTTT.

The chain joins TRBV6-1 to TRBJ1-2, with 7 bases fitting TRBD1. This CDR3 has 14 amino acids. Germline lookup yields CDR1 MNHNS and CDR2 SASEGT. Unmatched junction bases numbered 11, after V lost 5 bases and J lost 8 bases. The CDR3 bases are TGTGCCAGCAGTCCCACCAGGGGGGCGCGGGGCTACACCTTC. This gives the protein CASSPTRGARGYTF.

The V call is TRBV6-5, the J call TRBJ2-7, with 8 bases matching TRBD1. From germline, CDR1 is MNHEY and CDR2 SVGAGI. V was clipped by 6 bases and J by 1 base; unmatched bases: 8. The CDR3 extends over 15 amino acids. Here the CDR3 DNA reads TGTGCCAGCAGGCAACAGGGGGAATTATCCTACGAGCAGTACTTC. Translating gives CASRQQGELSYEQYF.

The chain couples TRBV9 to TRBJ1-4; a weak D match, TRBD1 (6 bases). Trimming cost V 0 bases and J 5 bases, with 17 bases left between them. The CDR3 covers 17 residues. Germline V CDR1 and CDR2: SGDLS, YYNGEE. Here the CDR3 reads CASSVEPGANSNEKLFF. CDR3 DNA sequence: TGTGCCAGCAGCGTAGAGCCAGGGGCGAATTCGAATGAAAAACTGTTTTTT.

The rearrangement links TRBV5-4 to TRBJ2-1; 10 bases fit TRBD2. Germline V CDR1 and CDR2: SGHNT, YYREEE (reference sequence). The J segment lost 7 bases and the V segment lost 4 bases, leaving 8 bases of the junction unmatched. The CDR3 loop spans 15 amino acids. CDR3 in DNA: TGTGCCAGCAGCCCGGCACTAGCGGGATCTAATGAGCAGTTCTTC. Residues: CASSPALAGSNEQFF.

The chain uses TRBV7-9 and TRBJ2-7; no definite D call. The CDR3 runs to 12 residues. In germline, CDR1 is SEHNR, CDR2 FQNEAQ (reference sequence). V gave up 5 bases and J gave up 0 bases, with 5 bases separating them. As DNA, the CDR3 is TGTGCCAGCAGCATTTACTCCTACGAGCAGTACTTC. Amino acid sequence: CASSIYSYEQYF.

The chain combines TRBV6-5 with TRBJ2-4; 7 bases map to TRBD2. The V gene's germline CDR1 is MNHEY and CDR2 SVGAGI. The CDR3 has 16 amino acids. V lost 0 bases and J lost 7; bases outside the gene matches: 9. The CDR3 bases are TGTGCCAGCAGTTACTCCCCGGTGGGGGGGAGGAACATTCAGTACTTC. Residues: CASSYSPVGGRNIQYF.

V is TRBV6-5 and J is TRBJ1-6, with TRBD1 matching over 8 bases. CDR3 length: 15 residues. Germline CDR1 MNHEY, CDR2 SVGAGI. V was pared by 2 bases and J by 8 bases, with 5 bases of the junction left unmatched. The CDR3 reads CASSYTTGEDSPLHF. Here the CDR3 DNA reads TGTGCCAGCAGTTACACGACAGGGGAGGATTCACCCCTCCACTTT.

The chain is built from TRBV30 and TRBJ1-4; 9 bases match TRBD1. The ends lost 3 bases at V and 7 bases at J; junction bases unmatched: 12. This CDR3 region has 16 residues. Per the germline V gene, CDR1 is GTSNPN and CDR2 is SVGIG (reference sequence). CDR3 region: CAWRKKPGQGFEKLFF. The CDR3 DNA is TGTGCCTGGAGAAAAAAGCCGGGACAGGGTTTTGAAAAACTGTTTTTT.

The CDR3 loop reads CASSPGTSSYNEQFF. The CDR3 DNA sequence: TGTGCCAGCAGTCCCGGGACTAGCAGTTACAATGAGCAGTTCTTC. The chain recombines TRBV6-5 with TRBJ2-1; 9 bases align to TRBD2. Germline CDR1 reads MNHEY; CDR2 reads SVGAGI. The CDR3 consists of 15 residues. The V gene end was trimmed by 5 bases and the J gene end by 4 bases; junction bases not matched to a gene: 6.

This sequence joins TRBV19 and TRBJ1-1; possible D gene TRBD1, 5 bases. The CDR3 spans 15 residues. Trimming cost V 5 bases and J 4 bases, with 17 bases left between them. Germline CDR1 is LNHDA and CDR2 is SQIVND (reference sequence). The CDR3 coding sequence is TGTGCCAGTAGTCCCAAGCATTGGGGGGGCACTGAAGCTTTCTTT. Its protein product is CASSPKHWGGTEAFF.

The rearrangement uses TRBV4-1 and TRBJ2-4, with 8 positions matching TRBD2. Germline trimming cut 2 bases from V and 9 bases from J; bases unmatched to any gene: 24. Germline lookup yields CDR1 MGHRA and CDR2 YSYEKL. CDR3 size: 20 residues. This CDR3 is CASSQIFSRSGGGLPGIQYF. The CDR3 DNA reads TGCGCCAGCAGCCAAATCTTCTCCCGGTCGGGCGGGGGGTTACCCGGCATTCAGTACTTC.

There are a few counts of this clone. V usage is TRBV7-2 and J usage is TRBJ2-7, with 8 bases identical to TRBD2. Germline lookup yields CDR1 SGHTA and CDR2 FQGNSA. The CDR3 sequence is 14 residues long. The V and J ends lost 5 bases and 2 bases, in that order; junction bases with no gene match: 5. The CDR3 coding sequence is TGTGCCAGCAGCATGGGTAGCGGGGCCTACGAGCAGTACTTC. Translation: CASSMGSGAYEQYF.

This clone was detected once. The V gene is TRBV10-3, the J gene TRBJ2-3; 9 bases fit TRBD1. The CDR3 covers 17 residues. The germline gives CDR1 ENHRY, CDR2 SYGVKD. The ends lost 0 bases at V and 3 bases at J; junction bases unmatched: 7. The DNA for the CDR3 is TGTGCCATCAGTGAGTCAAAGGGACAGGGTATTACAGATACGCAGTATTTT. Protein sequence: CAISESKGQGITDTQYF.

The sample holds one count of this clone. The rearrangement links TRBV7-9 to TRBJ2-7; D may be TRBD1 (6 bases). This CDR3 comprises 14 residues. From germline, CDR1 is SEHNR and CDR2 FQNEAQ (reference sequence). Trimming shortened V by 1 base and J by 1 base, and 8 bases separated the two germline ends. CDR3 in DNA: TGTGCCAGCAGCTTAGAGGACAGATCCTACGAGCAGTACTTC. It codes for CASSLEDRSYEQYF.

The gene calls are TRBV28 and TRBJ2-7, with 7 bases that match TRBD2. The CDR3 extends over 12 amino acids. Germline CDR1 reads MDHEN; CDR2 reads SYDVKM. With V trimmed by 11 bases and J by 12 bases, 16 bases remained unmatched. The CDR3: CAGGVEAGVWYF. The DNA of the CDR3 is TGTGCCGGAGGGGTGGAGGCGGGAGTTTGGTACTTC.

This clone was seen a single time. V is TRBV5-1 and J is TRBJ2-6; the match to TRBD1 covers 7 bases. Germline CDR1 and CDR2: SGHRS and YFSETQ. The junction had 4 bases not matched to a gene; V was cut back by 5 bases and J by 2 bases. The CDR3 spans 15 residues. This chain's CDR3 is CASRSDRAGANVLTF. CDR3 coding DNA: TGCGCCAGCAGATCCGACAGGGCTGGGGCCAACGTCCTGACTTTC.

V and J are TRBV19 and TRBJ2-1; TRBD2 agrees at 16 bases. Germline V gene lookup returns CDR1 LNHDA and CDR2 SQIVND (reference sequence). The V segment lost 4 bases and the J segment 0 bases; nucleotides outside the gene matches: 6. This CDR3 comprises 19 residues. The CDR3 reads CASSRTGLAGGSSYNEQFF. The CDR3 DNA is TGTGCCAGTAGTAGGACGGGACTAGCGGGAGGGAGCTCCTACAATGAGCAGTTCTTC.

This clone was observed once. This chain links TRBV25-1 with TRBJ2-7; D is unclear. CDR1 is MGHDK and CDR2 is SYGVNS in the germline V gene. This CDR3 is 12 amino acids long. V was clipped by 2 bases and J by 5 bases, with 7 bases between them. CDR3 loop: CASSELTDEQYF. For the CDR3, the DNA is TGTGCCAGCAGTGAACTAACAGACGAGCAGTACTTC.

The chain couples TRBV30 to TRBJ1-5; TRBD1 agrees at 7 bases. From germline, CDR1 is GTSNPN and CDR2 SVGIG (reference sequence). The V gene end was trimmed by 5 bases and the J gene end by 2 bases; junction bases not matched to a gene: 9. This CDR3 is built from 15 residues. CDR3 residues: CAWARDSGGNQPQHF. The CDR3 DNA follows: TGTGCCTGGGCCAGGGACAGCGGTGGCAATCAGCCCCAGCATTTT.

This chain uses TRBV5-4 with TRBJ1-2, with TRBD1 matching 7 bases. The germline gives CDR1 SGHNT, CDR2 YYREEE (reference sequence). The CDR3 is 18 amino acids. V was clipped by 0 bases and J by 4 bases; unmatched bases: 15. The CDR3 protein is CASSLAGNRGPVLYGYTF. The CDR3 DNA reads TGTGCCAGCAGCTTGGCCGGGAACAGGGGTCCCGTCCTCTATGGCTACACCTTC.

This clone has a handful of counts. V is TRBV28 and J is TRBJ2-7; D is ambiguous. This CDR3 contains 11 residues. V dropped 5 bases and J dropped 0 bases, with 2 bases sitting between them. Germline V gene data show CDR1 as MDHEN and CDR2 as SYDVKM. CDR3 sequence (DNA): TGTGCCAGCAGTCACTCCTACGAGCAGTACTTC. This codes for CASSHSYEQYF. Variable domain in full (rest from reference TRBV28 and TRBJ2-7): DVKVTQSSRYLVKRTGEKVFLECVQDMDHENMFWYRQDPGLGLRLIYFSYDVKMKEKGDIPEGYSVSREKKERFSLILESASTNQTSMYLCASSHSYEQYFGPGTRLTVT.

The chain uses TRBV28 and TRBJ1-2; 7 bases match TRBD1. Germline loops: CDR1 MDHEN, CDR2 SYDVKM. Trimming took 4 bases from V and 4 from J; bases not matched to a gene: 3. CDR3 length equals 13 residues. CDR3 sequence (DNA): TGTGCCAGCAGTTCGGGACAGACCTATGGCTACACCTTC. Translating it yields CASSSGQTYGYTF.

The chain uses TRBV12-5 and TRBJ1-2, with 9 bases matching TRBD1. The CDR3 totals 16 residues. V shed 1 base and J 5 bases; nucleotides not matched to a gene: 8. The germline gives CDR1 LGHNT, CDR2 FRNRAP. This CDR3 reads CASGLAIPGTGYGYTF. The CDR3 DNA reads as TGTGCTAGTGGTTTGGCAATTCCCGGGACAGGGTATGGCTACACCTTC. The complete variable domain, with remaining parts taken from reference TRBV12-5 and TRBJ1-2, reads DARVTQTPRHKVTEMGQEVTMRCQPILGHNTVFWYRQTMMQGLELLAYFRNRAPLDDSGMPKDRFSAEMPDATLATLKIQPSEPRDSAVYFCASGLAIPGTGYGYTFGSGTRLTVV.

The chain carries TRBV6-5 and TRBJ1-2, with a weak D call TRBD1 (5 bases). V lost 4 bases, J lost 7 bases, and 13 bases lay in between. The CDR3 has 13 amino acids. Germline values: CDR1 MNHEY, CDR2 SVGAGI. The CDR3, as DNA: TGTGCCAGCAGTTCTGACAGCGAAACTGGCTACACCTTC. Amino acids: CASSSDSETGYTF.

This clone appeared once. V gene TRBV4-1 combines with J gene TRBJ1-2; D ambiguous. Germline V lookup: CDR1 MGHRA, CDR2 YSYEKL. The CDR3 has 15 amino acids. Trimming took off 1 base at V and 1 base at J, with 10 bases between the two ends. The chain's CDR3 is CASSQVSGDNYGYTF. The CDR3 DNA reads TGCGCCAGCAGCCAAGTTTCAGGCGATAACTATGGCTACACCTTC.

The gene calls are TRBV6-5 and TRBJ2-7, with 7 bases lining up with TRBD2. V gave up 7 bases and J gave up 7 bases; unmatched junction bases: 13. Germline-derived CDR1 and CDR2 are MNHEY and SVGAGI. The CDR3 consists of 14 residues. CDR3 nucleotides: TGTGCCAGCAAATGGGAGGGCGCCGATCTGGAGCAGTACTTC. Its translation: CASKWEGADLEQYF.

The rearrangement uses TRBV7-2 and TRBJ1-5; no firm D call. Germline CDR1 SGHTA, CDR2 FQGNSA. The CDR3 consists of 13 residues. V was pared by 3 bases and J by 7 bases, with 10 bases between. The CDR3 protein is CASSFSSSQPQHF. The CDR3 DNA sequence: TGTGCCAGCAGCTTTTCCTCTTCGCAGCCCCAGCATTTT. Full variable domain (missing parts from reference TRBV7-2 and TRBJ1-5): GAGVSQSPSNKVTEKGKDVELRCDPISGHTALYWYRQSLGQGLEFLIYFQGNSAPDKSGLPSDRFSAERTGGSVSTLTIQRTQQEDSAVYLCASSFSSSQPQHFGDGTRLSIL.

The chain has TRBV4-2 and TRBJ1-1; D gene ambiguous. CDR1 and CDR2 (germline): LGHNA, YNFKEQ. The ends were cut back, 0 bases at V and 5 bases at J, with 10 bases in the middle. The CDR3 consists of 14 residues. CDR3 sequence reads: CASSQDPAATEAFF. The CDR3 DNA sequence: TGTGCCAGCAGCCAAGATCCGGCGGCGACTGAAGCTTTCTTT.

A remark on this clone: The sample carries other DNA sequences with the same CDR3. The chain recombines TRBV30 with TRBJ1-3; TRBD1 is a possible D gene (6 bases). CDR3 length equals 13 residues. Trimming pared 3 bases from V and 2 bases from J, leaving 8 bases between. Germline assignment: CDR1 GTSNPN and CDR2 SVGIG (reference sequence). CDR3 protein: CAWSPGAGNTIYF. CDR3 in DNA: TGTGCCTGGAGCCCAGGGGCTGGAAACACCATATATTTT. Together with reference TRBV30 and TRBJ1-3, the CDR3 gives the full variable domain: SQTIHQWPATLVQPVGSPLSLECTVEGTSNPNLYWYRQAAGRGLQLLFYSVGIGQISSEVPQNLSASRPQDRQFILSSKKLLLSDSGFYLCAWSPGAGNTIYFGEGSWLTVV.